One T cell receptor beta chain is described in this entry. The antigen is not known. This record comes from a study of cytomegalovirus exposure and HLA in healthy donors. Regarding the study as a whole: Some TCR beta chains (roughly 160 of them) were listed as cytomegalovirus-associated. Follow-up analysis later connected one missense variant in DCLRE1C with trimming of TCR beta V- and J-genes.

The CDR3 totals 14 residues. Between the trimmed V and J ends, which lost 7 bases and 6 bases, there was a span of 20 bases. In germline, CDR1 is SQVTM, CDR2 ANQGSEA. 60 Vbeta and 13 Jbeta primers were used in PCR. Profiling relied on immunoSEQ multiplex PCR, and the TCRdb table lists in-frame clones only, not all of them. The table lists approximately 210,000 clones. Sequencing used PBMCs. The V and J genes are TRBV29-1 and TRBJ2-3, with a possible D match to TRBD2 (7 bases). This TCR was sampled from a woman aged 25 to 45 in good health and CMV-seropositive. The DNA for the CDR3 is TGCAGCGCCAAACCCTATACGGGGGGCGATACGCAGTATTTT. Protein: CSAKPYTGGDTQYF.